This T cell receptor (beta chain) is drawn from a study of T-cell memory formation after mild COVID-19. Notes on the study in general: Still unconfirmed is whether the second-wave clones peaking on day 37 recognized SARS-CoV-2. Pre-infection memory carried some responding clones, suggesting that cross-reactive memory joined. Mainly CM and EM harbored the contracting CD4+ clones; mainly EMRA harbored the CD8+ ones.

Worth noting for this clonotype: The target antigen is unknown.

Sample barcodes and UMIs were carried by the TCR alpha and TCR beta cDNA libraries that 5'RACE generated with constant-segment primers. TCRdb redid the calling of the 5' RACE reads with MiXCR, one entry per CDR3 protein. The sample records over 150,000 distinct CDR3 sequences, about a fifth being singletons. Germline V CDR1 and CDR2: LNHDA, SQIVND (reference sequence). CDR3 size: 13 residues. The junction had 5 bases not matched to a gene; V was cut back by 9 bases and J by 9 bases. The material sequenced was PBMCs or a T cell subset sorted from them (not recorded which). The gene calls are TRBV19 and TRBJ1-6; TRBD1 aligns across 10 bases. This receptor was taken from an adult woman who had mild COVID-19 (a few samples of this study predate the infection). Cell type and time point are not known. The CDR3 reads CASSGQGFSPLHF. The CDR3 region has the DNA TGTGCCAGCTCGGGACAGGGGTTTTCACCCCTCCACTTT.